A single sample gave rise to the 30 T cell receptor beta chains below, sequenced in a study of shared clonotypes between healthy human individuals. Profiled with immunoSEQ multiplex PCR; TCRdb holds only in-frame clones, not every one. The sample carries around 2.1 million clones, approximately 94% recorded once. The sequenced sample was naive CD4+ T cells sorted from blood. Indicated subset: CD45RA+ positively selected. The receptor set was obtained from a young man in good health.

J is TRBJ1-1 and V is TRBV6-4, with 7 bases lining up with TRBD1. The V gene's germline CDR1 is MRHNA and CDR2 SNTAGT. The V segment lost 7 bases and the J segment 2 bases; nucleotides outside the gene matches: 10. This CDR3 spans 15 amino acids. The CDR3 loop reads CASKQQGLSNTEAFF. DNA of the CDR3: TGTGCCAGCAAACAACAGGGGCTTAGTAACACTGAAGCTTTCTTT.

The chain couples TRBV4-3 to TRBJ2-7, with D perhaps assigned TRBD1 or TRBD2 (5 bases each). Looked up from germline, CDR1 is LGHNA and CDR2 is YSLEER. CDR3 size: 18 residues. Trimming shortened V by 4 bases and J by 0 bases, and 22 bases separated the two germline ends. DNA for the CDR3: TGCGCCAGCAGCCGAAATGGGACGGAAATAATCCACTCCTACGAGCAGTACTTC. Translated, it gives CASSRNGTEIIHSYEQYF.

About this clone: This same CDR3 is encoded by further DNA sequences in the sample. J is TRBJ2-1 and V is TRBV10-3; D not certain. Trimming took off 6 bases at V and 6 bases at J, with 9 bases between the two ends. This CDR3 is built from 12 residues. Per germline, CDR1 ENHRY and CDR2 SYGVKD. The CDR3 DNA is TGTGCCATCAGCCCGGGCGTCAATGAGCAGTTCTTC. Its protein product is CAISPGVNEQFF.

The chain has TRBV5-8 and TRBJ1-1; no reliable D call. Per the germline V gene, CDR1 is SGHTS and CDR2 is YDEGEE. The V and J ends lost 0 bases and 6 bases respectively, with 9 bases between them. The CDR3 is 13 amino acids. Here the CDR3 reads CASSLVGIAEAFF. The CDR3 DNA reads as TGTGCCAGCAGCTTGGTAGGGATCGCTGAAGCTTTCTTT.

The chain employs TRBV15 and TRBJ2-3; tentative D call: TRBD2 (5 bases). The germline V and J ends were trimmed by 0 bases and 2 bases, with 12 bases remaining between them. CDR3 length equals 16 residues. Per germline, CDR1 LNHNV and CDR2 YYDKDF (reference sequence). CDR3 sequence reads: CATSRDLGLATDTQYF. The CDR3 DNA follows: TGTGCCACCAGCAGAGATCTGGGCCTAGCCACAGATACGCAGTATTTT.

J is TRBJ2-3 and V is TRBV2, with 8 bases matching TRBD1. The CDR3 has 15 amino acids. From germline, CDR1 is SNHLY and CDR2 FYNNEI. V dropped 7 bases and J dropped 0; count of bases not matched to a gene: 6. The CDR3 bases are TGTGCCAGCACCGGACAGGGAGGCAGCACAGATACGCAGTATTTT. It codes for CASTGQGGSTDTQYF. Drawing the rest from reference TRBV2 and TRBJ2-3, the complete variable domain is EPEVTQTPSHQVTQMGQEVILRCVPISNHLYFYWYRQILGQKVEFLVSFYNNEISEKSEIFDDQFSVERPDGSNFTLKIRSTKLEDSAMYFCASTGQGGSTDTQYFGPGTRLTVL.

The rearrangement links TRBV27 to TRBJ1-1; D gene uncertain. The length of the CDR3 is 14 residues. Germline-derived CDR1 and CDR2 are MNHEY and SMNVEV (reference sequence). Trimming cost V 8 bases and J 5 bases, with 18 bases left between them. The CDR3 is CASYSPPGRTEAFF. The CDR3 DNA reads as TGTGCCAGCTACTCCCCCCCCGGAAGGACTGAAGCTTTCTTT.

The V call is TRBV5-1, the J call TRBJ2-1; D is possibly TRBD1 (6 bases). This CDR3 has 15 residues. The germline V and J ends were trimmed by 0 bases and 5 bases, with 12 bases remaining between them. Germline-derived CDR1 and CDR2 are SGHRS and YFSETQ. The CDR3 nucleotides are TGCGCCAGCAGCTTGGAAGGCGACAGGAACAATGAGCAGTTCTTC. Its protein is CASSLEGDRNNEQFF.

In the case of this clone: At the DNA level, this CDR3 is encoded by other sequences in the same sample as well. The genes are TRBV18 and TRBJ1-1, with 7 bases aligning to TRBD1. CDR3 length: 13 residues. With 4 bases clipped from V and 1 base from J, the junction kept 0 bases outside the gene matches. Germline lookup yields CDR1 KGHSH and CDR2 LQKENI. The CDR3 region has the DNA TGTGCCAGCTCACAGGGGGCGAACACTGAAGCTTTCTTT. Its translation: CASSQGANTEAFF.

The gene calls are TRBV5-4 and TRBJ2-1; maybe TRBD2 (5 bases). CDR1 is SGHNT, CDR2 YYREEE, per germline (reference sequence). The CDR3 has 15 amino acids. Between the trimmed V and J ends, which lost 2 bases and 2 bases, there was a span of 11 bases. CDR3 in amino acids: CASSFSPGAYNEQFF. The DNA of the CDR3 is TGTGCCAGCAGCTTTTCCCCCGGGGCCTACAATGAGCAGTTCTTC.

To note about this clone: The sample has other DNA sequences that encode this CDR3 too. V gene TRBV6-5 combines with J gene TRBJ2-7; D gene uncertain. With 6 bases removed from V and 2 bases from J, the gap between germline ends came to 8 bases. The CDR3 covers 12 residues. Germline CDR1 MNHEY, CDR2 SVGAGI. The CDR3 DNA sequence: TGTGCCAGCAGCTCTCCGACCTACGAGCAGTACTTC. It yields the protein CASSSPTYEQYF.

To note about this clone: Within the sample, other DNA sequences also encode this same CDR3. V usage is TRBV5-1 and J usage is TRBJ2-7; D may match TRBD1 or TRBD2 (7 bases each). Germline V gene sequence: CDR1 SGHRS, CDR2 YFSETQ. The CDR3 totals 14 residues. Trimming took 0 bases from V and 4 from J, leaving 11 bases between them. The CDR3 nucleotides are TGCGCCAGCAGCTTGGACAGGGGAGGGTACGAGCAGTACTTC. It specifies CASSLDRGGYEQYF.

This clone was recorded once. The rearrangement uses TRBV5-8 and TRBJ2-1; 16 nucleotides line up with TRBD2. CDR3 size: 17 residues. Germline loops: CDR1 SGHTS, CDR2 YDEGEE. Germline trimming cut 4 bases from V and 7 bases from J; bases unmatched to any gene: 8. The CDR3 sequence: CASSQKWGLAGGNEQFF. CDR3 nucleotide sequence: TGTGCCAGCAGCCAAAAATGGGGACTAGCGGGAGGGAATGAGCAGTTCTTC.

The chain has TRBV5-1 and TRBJ2-3; D might be TRBD2 (5 bases). Trimming left V 0 bases short and J 1 base short, with 9 bases between. The CDR3 consists of 15 residues. Germline CDR1 SGHRS, CDR2 YFSETQ. The DNA of the CDR3 is TGCGCCAGCAGCTTGGCCACGAGGGGCACAGATACGCAGTATTTT. This encodes CASSLATRGTDTQYF.

The gene calls are TRBV30 and TRBJ2-3; D is perhaps TRBD2 (6 bases). The CDR3 totals 14 residues. Trimming left V 2 bases short and J 0 bases short, with 9 bases between. Germline V gene data show CDR1 as GTSNPN and CDR2 as SVGIG (reference sequence). CDR3 in amino acids: CAWSSGLSTDTQYF. In DNA, the CDR3 is TGTGCCTGGAGTTCGGGACTTAGCACAGATACGCAGTATTTT. The whole variable domain, remainder taken from reference TRBV30 and TRBJ2-3, is SQTIHQWPATLVQPVGSPLSLECTVEGTSNPNLYWYRQAAGRGLQLLFYSVGIGQISSEVPQNLSASRPQDRQFILSSKKLLLSDSGFYLCAWSSGLSTDTQYFGPGTRLTVL.

The genes are TRBV6-1 and TRBJ1-5; maybe TRBD1 (6 bases). The germline V gene encodes CDR1 MNHNS and CDR2 SASEGT. This CDR3 comprises 15 residues. Trimming took off 7 bases at V and 3 bases at J, with 16 bases between the two ends. The CDR3 is CASTERDTHNQPQHF. The CDR3, as DNA: TGTGCCAGCACGGAACGGGACACACACAATCAGCCCCAGCATTTT.

The chain uses TRBV6-5 and TRBJ2-7, with D perhaps matching TRBD1 (6 bases). With 6 bases removed from V and 4 bases from J, the gap between germline ends came to 13 bases. This CDR3 is 13 amino acids long. Germline values: CDR1 MNHEY, CDR2 SVGAGI. The CDR3 region is CASSHSGTYEQYF. The CDR3 nucleotides are TGTGCCAGCAGCCACTCAGGGACATACGAGCAGTACTTC.

The rearrangement links TRBV5-1 to TRBJ2-2, with D tentatively TRBD1 or TRBD2 (5 bases each). The CDR3 has 14 residues. The germline V gene encodes CDR1 SGHRS and CDR2 YFSETQ. Trimming pared 7 bases from V and 2 bases from J, leaving 12 bases between. In nucleotides, the CDR3 is TGCGCCAGCCAGACAGCGGAAAACACCGGGGAGCTGTTTTTT. It specifies CASQTAENTGELFF.

V usage is TRBV2 and J usage is TRBJ2-7; 8 bases are a match to TRBD2. The germline V gene encodes CDR1 SNHLY and CDR2 FYNNEI. CDR3 length: 15 amino acids. After removal of 1 base from V and 2 bases from J, the junction contained 4 bases not matched to a gene. CDR3 bases: TGTGCCAGCAGTGAAGACGGGGGGGCAACCTACGAGCAGTACTTC. Protein: CASSEDGGATYEQYF.

The chain carries TRBV7-6 and TRBJ2-2, with TRBD1 matching over 7 bases. V shed 5 bases, J shed 2 bases, and the junction held 2 bases outside the gene matches. CDR3 length equals 14 residues. Germline CDR1 reads SGHVS; CDR2 reads FNYEAQ. CDR3 coding DNA: TGTGCCAGCAGCCGGACAGGAAACACCGGGGAGCTGTTTTTT. Protein: CASSRTGNTGELFF.

This chain joins TRBV7-9 and TRBJ2-3; D assignment may be TRBD1 or TRBD2 (6 bases each). Germline V CDR1 and CDR2: SEHNR, FQNEAQ (reference sequence). The CDR3 has 17 amino acids. The V end lost 2 bases, the J end lost 0 bases, and 15 bases lay between the germline ends. The CDR3, as DNA: TGTGCCAGCAGCTTATTTCGGTGGGGGGCTAGCACAGATACGCAGTATTTT. Translation gives CASSLFRWGASTDTQYF.

This CDR3 is CASSQAGTVAEKLFF. The CDR3, as DNA: TGCGCCAGCAGCCAGGCCGGGACGGTGGCCGAAAAACTGTTTTTT. The gene calls are TRBV4-1 and TRBJ1-4; the D gene is possibly TRBD1 (5 bases). The CDR3 extends over 15 amino acids. Germline assignment: CDR1 MGHRA and CDR2 YSYEKL. Trimming removed 3 bases at V and 8 bases at J, with 16 bases between.

In the case of this clone: Other DNA sequences in this sample translate to the same CDR3. The chain employs TRBV11-2 and TRBJ1-2, with unresolved D. The CDR3 totals 13 residues. V lost 1 base and J lost 2, with 5 bases in between. Germline CDR1 SGHAT, CDR2 FQNNGV. CDR3 amino acids: CASSLAGNYGYTF. CDR3 coding DNA: TGTGCCAGCAGCTTAGCAGGAAACTATGGCTACACCTTC.

The V gene is TRBV7-2, the J gene TRBJ2-5, with a possible D match to TRBD1 (5 bases). The germline gives CDR1 SGHTA, CDR2 FQGNSA. Trimming removed 3 bases at V and 5 bases at J, with 10 bases between. The CDR3 contains 13 residues. DNA for the CDR3: TGTGCCAGCAGCTTGGGGCTTATGGAGACCCAGTACTTC. Translating it yields CASSLGLMETQYF. The whole variable domain, filled in from reference TRBV7-2 and TRBJ2-5, reads GAGVSQSPSNKVTEKGKDVELRCDPISGHTALYWYRQSLGQGLEFLIYFQGNSAPDKSGLPSDRFSAERTGGSVSTLTIQRTQQEDSAVYLCASSLGLMETQYFGPGTRLLVL.

The chain employs TRBV5-6 and TRBJ2-1, with 9 bases aligning to TRBD1. V trimming: 2 bases; J trimming: 7 bases; junction bases outside the gene matches: 7. There are 15 residues in the CDR3. Germline V gene sequence: CDR1 SGHDT, CDR2 YYEEEE. In nucleotides, the CDR3 is TGTGCCAGCAGCTTCTACAGGGGGCCGAGTAATGAGCAGTTCTTC. This gives the protein CASSFYRGPSNEQFF.

The V and J genes are TRBV6-6 and TRBJ1-2; possible D gene TRBD1, 6 bases. V lost 7 bases to trimming and J lost 3 bases, with 18 bases between them. Germline V gene lookup returns CDR1 MNHNY and CDR2 SVGAGI (reference sequence). CDR3 length equals 15 residues. CDR3 in amino acids: CASTKGGVRDYGYTF. As DNA, the CDR3 is TGTGCCAGCACCAAAGGGGGGGTTAGAGACTATGGCTACACCTTC.

The chain recombines TRBV4-3 with TRBJ1-1; a possible D gene is TRBD1 (5 bases). CDR1 LGHNA and CDR2 YSLEER come from the germline V gene. V was clipped by 4 bases and J by 1 base, with 10 bases between them. The CDR3 runs to 14 residues. Written as DNA, the CDR3 is TGCGCCAGCAGCCTACTCACAGGGAACACTGAAGCTTTCTTT. Protein product: CASSLLTGNTEAFF.

The chain is built from TRBV5-1 and TRBJ1-1; TRBD1 is a possible D gene (5 bases). V lost 0 bases to trimming and J lost 5 bases, with 11 bases between them. The CDR3 is 14 amino acids. CDR1 is SGHRS and CDR2 is YFSETQ in the germline V gene. In DNA, the CDR3 is TGCGCCAGCAGCTTGGATCCGGGGGTGACTGAAGCTTTCTTT. Amino acids: CASSLDPGVTEAFF.

This chain joins TRBV10-3 and TRBJ1-1; tentative D call: TRBD1 (6 bases). CDR1 is ENHRY, CDR2 SYGVKD, per germline. Trimming removed 2 bases at V and 4 bases at J, with 8 bases between. The CDR3 runs to 13 residues. In DNA, the CDR3 is TGTGCCATCAGTGAGGAGGGGGGCACTGAAGCTTTCTTT. Encoded protein: CAISEEGGTEAFF.

The V and J genes are TRBV7-9 and TRBJ2-7, with 7 bases identical to TRBD2. The CDR3 spans 12 residues. Germline V gene lookup returns CDR1 SEHNR and CDR2 FQNEAQ (reference sequence). V shed 1 base and J 7 bases; nucleotides not matched to a gene: 1. CDR3 sequence reads: CASSLGEGEQYF. DNA of the CDR3: TGTGCCAGCAGCTTAGGGGAGGGAGAGCAGTACTTC. The full variable domain, with the rest looked up from reference TRBV7-9 and TRBJ2-7, is DTGVSQNPRHKITKRGQNVTFRCDPISEHNRLYWYRQTLGQGPEFLTYFQNEAQLEKSRLLSDRFSAERPKGSFSTLEIQRTEQGDSAMYLCASSLGEGEQYFGPGTRLTVT.